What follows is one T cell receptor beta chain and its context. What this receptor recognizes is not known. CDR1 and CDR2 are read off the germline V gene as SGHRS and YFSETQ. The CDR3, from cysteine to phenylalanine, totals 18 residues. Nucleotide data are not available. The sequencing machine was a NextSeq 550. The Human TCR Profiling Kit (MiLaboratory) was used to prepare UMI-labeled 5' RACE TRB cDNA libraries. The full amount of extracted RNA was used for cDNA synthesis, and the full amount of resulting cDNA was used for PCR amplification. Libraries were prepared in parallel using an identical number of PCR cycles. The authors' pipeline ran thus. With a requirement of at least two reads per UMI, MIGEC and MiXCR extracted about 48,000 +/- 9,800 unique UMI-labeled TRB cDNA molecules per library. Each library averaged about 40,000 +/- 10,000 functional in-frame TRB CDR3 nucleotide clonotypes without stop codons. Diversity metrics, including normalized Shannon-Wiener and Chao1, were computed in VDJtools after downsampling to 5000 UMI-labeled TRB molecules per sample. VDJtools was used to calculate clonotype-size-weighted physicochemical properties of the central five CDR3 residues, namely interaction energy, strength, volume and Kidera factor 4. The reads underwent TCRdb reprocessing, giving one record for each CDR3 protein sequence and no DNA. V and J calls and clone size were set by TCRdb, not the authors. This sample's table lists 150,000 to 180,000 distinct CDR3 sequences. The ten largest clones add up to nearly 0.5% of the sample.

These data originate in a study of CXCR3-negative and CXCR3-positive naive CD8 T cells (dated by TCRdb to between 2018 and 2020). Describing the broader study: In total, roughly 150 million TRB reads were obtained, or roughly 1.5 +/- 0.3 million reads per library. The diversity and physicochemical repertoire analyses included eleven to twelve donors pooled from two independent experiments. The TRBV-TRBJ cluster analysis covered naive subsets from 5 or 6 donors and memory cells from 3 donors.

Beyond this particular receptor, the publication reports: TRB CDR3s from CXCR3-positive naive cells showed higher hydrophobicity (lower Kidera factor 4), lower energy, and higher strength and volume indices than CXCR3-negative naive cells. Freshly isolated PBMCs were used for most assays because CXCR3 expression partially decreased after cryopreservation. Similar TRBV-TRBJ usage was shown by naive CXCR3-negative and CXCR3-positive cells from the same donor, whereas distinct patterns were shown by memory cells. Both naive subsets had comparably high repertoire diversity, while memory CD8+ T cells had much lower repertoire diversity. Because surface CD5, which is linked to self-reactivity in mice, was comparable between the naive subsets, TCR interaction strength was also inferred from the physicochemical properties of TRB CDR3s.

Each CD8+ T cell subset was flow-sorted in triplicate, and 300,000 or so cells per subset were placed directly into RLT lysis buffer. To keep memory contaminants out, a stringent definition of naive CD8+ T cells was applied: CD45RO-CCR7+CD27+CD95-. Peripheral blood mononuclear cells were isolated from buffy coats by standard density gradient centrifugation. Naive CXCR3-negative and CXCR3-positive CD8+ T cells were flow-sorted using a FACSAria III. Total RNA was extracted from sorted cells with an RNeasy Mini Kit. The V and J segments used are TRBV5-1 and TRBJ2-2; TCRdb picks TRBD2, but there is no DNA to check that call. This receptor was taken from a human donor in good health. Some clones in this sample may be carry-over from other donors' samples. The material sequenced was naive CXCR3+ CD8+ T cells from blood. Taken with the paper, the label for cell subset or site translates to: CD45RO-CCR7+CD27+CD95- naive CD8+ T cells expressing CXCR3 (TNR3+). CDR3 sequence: CASSSGLAGGPNTGELFF.